This T cell receptor (beta chain) was captured by sequencing in a study of CD8 T cells in Susac syndrome. Study-level results: As acknowledged by the study, its TCR sequencing and HLA analysis included a relatively small number of individuals.

About 0.45 to 1 ug RNA was reverse transcribed with random hexamers. The amplification used immunoSEQ multiplex PCR on TCR beta CDR3; it spanned 54 Vbeta and 13 Jbeta. TCRdb re-called the immunoSEQ multiplex PCR reads with MiXCR, one entry per CDR3 protein. This table has 110,000 to 150,000 distinct CDR3 sequences, over 85% appearing once. CD8+ and CD4+ T cells circulating in blood were sequenced for TCR beta. A word on this clonotype: Its antigen is not identified.

Trimming left V 6 bases short and J 6 bases short, with 20 bases between. Germline CDR1 is MNHEY and CDR2 is SMNVEV (reference sequence). The CDR3 consists of 15 residues. This receptor was taken from a human donor in good health. This rearrangement joins TRBV27 to TRBJ1-1, with TRBD1 as a possible D gene (5 bases). Specimen: CD8+ T cells from PBMCs. The CDR3 sequence is CASSLTGTRGAEAFF. CDR3 nucleotide sequence: TGTGCCAGCAGCTTAACGGGGACGAGGGGCGCTGAAGCTTTCTTT.